One and the same sample provided the 22 T cell receptor beta chains below, sequenced in a study of T cells after yellow fever vaccination. TCRdb processed the 5' RACE reads anew with MiXCR; each CDR3 protein has one entry. The table includes fewer than 450,000 distinct CDR3 sequences, around a tenth detected once. The material sequenced was PBMCs, taken on the day of the first yellow fever vaccination. These receptors were taken from a man aged 18 to 29 who received the YFV17D yellow fever vaccine.

This clonotype was detected only a few times. V gene TRBV7-2 combines with J gene TRBJ2-1; 8 nucleotides match TRBD2. This CDR3 region has 17 residues. With V trimmed by 0 bases and J by 11 bases, 15 bases remained unmatched. Germline CDR1 reads SGHTA; CDR2 reads FQGNSA. The CDR3 protein is CASSLALGRGGPGKQFF. The CDR3 bases are TGTGCCAGCAGCTTAGCGCTGGGTCGGGGGGGCCCTGGGAAGCAGTTCTTC.

This clonotype was found a few times. In DNA form, the CDR3 reads TGTGCCAGCAGTTTATGCGACAGGTTCTTCTCCTACGAGCAGTACGTC. Its protein is CASSLCDRFFSYEQYV. The rearrangement links TRBV28 to TRBJ2-7; perhaps TRBD1 as D (6 bases). Trimming pared 0 bases from V and 0 bases from J, leaving 12 bases between. The CDR3 has 16 residues. Germline values: CDR1 MDHEN, CDR2 SYDVKM.

This clonotype was recorded a few times. This sequence joins TRBV7-9 and TRBJ2-7; maybe TRBD2 (6 bases). The V gene's germline CDR1 is SEHNR and CDR2 FQNEAQ (reference sequence). The CDR3 contains 13 residues. The germline V and J ends were trimmed by 0 bases and 6 bases, with 9 bases remaining between them. This CDR3 reads CASSLAYGGEQYF. The CDR3 DNA is TGTGCCAGCAGCTTAGCTTACGGGGGCGAGCAGTACTTC.

This clonotype turned up a few times. The rearrangement links TRBV20-1 to TRBJ2-1; D remains unclear. CDR1 and CDR2 (germline): DFQATT, SNEGSKA (reference sequence). This CDR3 is 12 amino acids long. This CDR3 reads CRARFSYNEQFF. CDR3 sequence (DNA): TGCAGAGCTCGATTCTCCTACAATGAGCAGTTCTTC.

This clonotype has just a few counts. The chain joins TRBV7-9 to TRBJ2-2; D is possibly TRBD2 (5 bases). The CDR3 sequence is 14 residues long. The V end lost 5 bases, the J end lost 7 bases, and 14 bases lay between the germline ends. From germline, CDR1 is SEHNR and CDR2 FQNEAQ (reference sequence). CDR3 sequence reads: CASSLGILSGELFF. The CDR3 coding sequence is TGTGCCAGCAGCCTCGGGATCCTCAGCGGGGAGCTGTTTTTT.

In DNA, the CDR3 is TGTGCCAGCAGTGAAGGAACTGGGGGAGAGCTGTTTTTT. This encodes CASSEGTGGELFF. The rearrangement uses TRBV6-4 and TRBJ2-2, with D perhaps being TRBD1 or TRBD2 (5 bases each). Trimming took 3 bases from V and 11 from J, leaving 13 bases between them. The CDR3 runs to 13 residues. Per germline, CDR1 MRHNA and CDR2 SNTAGT.

V gene TRBV7-2 combines with J gene TRBJ1-4; D is undetermined. This CDR3 comprises 14 residues. The ends were cut back, 5 bases at V and 8 bases at J, with 15 bases in the middle. The germline V gene encodes CDR1 SGHTA and CDR2 FQGNSA. The CDR3 nucleotides are TGTGCCAGCAGCCCCCGGTCCACCGAAGAAAAACTGTTTTTT. Its protein product is CASSPRSTEEKLFF.

In its sample, this clonotype was seen a few times. This chain uses TRBV7-9 with TRBJ2-1, with TRBD2 matching 13 bases. Per the germline V gene, CDR1 is SEHNR and CDR2 is FQNEAQ (reference sequence). The CDR3 is 15 residues long. V was pared by 5 bases and J by 8 bases, with 6 bases of the junction left unmatched. Here the CDR3 reads CASSPLGLAGDEQFF. The DNA for the CDR3 is TGTGCCAGCAGCCCCTTAGGACTAGCGGGGGATGAGCAGTTCTTC.

This clonotype was detected only a few times. The chain has TRBV30 and TRBJ2-1; the D is unclear. This CDR3 region has 11 residues. Trimming took off 0 bases at V and 9 bases at J, with 6 bases between the two ends. In germline, CDR1 is GTSNPN, CDR2 SVGIG (reference sequence). CDR3 sequence reads: CAWSVLGEQFF. The DNA for the CDR3 is TGTGCCTGGAGTGTCCTCGGTGAGCAGTTCTTC.

The chain joins TRBV11-1 to TRBJ2-7; D call uncertain. The CDR3 consists of 11 residues. CDR1 SGHAT and CDR2 FQDESV come from the germline V gene (reference sequence). V lost 8 bases and J lost 2, with 7 bases in between. CDR3 loop: CASGSAYEQYF. Written as DNA, the CDR3 is TGTGCCAGCGGGTCGGCCTACGAGCAGTACTTC.

The V and J genes are TRBV18 and TRBJ2-3, with unresolved D. Germline-derived CDR1 and CDR2 are KGHSH and LQKENI. The CDR3 covers 14 residues. The V gene lost 1 base and the J gene lost 4 bases, with 9 bases spanning the gap. CDR3 sequence reads: CASSPRPLPDTQYF. In DNA form, the CDR3 reads TGTGCCAGCTCACCACGCCCCTTACCAGATACGCAGTATTTT.

The table lists this clonotype with a few counts. This chain joins TRBV20-1 and TRBJ2-5; tentatively, D is TRBD1 (6 bases). The CDR3 loop spans 14 amino acids. With 0 bases removed from V and 4 bases from J, the gap between germline ends came to 12 bases. The V gene's germline CDR1 is DFQATT and CDR2 SNEGSKA (reference sequence). The CDR3 DNA sequence: TGCAGTGCTAGAGATTCGGCAGGGGTAGAGACCCAGTACTTC. Translated, it gives CSARDSAGVETQYF.

The sample holds many counts of this clonotype. The chain recombines TRBV12-3 or TRBV12-4 with TRBJ1-4, with D perhaps matching TRBD1 (6 bases). V was cut by 3 bases and J by 3 bases, with 8 bases left in between. This CDR3 region has 14 residues. This CDR3 reads CASSFGGPNEKLFF. The CDR3 DNA reads as TGTGCCAGCAGTTTTGGGGGGCCTAATGAAAAACTGTTTTTT.

The chain couples TRBV12-3 or TRBV12-4 to TRBJ1-4; a weak D match, TRBD1 (5 bases). The V end lost 6 bases, the J end lost 7 bases, and 21 bases lay between the germline ends. This CDR3 comprises 16 residues. The CDR3 DNA follows: TGTGCCAGCAGCAGAGACAGTATCGTAGCGGGTGAAAAACTGTTTTTT. This codes for CASSRDSIVAGEKLFF.

There are many counts of this clonotype. The chain links TRBV6-1 to TRBJ2-4, with D maybe TRBD1 (5 bases). Germline V gene lookup returns CDR1 MNHNS and CDR2 SASEGT. The CDR3 is 15 residues long. V was trimmed by 4 bases and J by 6 bases, leaving 16 bases between them. The DNA for the CDR3 is TGTGCCAGCAGTGCGCAACAGGATCAGCCAAACATTCAGTACTTC. As protein: CASSAQQDQPNIQYF.

The J gene is TRBJ2-1, the V gene TRBV7-9, with TRBD1 matching 9 bases. CDR3 length: 16 amino acids. The V and J ends lost 6 bases and 1 base, in that order; junction bases with no gene match: 7. Germline V CDR1 and CDR2: SEHNR, FQNEAQ (reference sequence). In DNA form, the CDR3 reads TGTGCCAGCAGTCTACCGGGACAGGGTTCCTACAATGAGCAGTTCTTC. Its protein product is CASSLPGQGSYNEQFF.

The genes are TRBV12-3 or TRBV12-4 and TRBJ1-1; D not resolved. V was pared by 5 bases and J by 8 bases, with 9 bases between. The CDR3 totals 11 residues. CDR3 residues: CASSNQVEAFF. CDR3 bases: TGTGCCAGCAGTAATCAGGTAGAAGCTTTCTTT.

V usage is TRBV7-2 and J usage is TRBJ2-4, with D unresolved. CDR3 length: 15 residues. Trimming removed 0 bases from V and 7 bases from J, with 13 bases in between. The germline gives CDR1 SGHTA, CDR2 FQGNSA. The CDR3 DNA reads TGTGCCAGCAGCTTAGCTCTTTCTAGTACGAACATTCAGTACTTC. It codes for CASSLALSSTNIQYF.

This clonotype was seen a few times. The chain employs TRBV28 and TRBJ1-2, with TRBD1 matching over 8 bases. CDR3 size: 16 residues. Germline V lookup: CDR1 MDHEN, CDR2 SYDVKM. V shed 6 bases and J 2 bases; nucleotides not matched to a gene: 11. The CDR3 sequence is CASSLTGQGWNYGYTF. The CDR3 region has the DNA TGTGCCAGCAGCCTAACCGGACAGGGATGGAACTATGGCTACACCTTC.

The V call is TRBV5-5, the J call TRBJ2-7; tentatively, D is TRBD2 (6 bases). The CDR3 runs 16 residues. Trimming pared 4 bases from V and 3 bases from J, leaving 20 bases between. Germline V gene data show CDR1 as SGHKS and CDR2 as YYEKEE (reference sequence). The CDR3 protein is CASSLHIPRRGYEQYF. CDR3 DNA: TGTGCCAGCAGCCTACACATCCCTCGGCGGGGCTACGAGCAGTACTTC.

The table lists this clonotype with a few counts. This chain connects TRBV6-1 to TRBJ2-7; D may be TRBD2 (6 bases). The CDR3 has 14 amino acids. V lost 6 bases, J lost 3 bases, and 15 bases lay in between. Germline CDR1 and CDR2: MNHNS and SASEGT. CDR3 sequence (DNA): TGTGCCAGCAGCCCCGGCCGGGAGTACTACGAGCAGTACTTC. The encoded protein is CASSPGREYYEQYF.

In its sample, this clonotype was seen a few times. This rearrangement joins TRBV5-1 to TRBJ2-4; D might be TRBD2 (6 bases). V dropped 4 bases and J dropped 10 bases, with 15 bases sitting between them. The germline V gene encodes CDR1 SGHRS and CDR2 YFSETQ. The CDR3 length is 13 residues. The CDR3: CASSLSARGIQYF. CDR3 coding DNA: TGCGCCAGCAGCCTATCCGCGCGGGGTATTCAGTACTTC.